This passage covers 20 T cell receptor beta chains from one sample sequenced in a study of blood T cells in healthy people across ages. The use of a sample-barcoded 5' primer and a J-beta primer mix characterized a second PCR of 7 to 11 cycles. TCRdb independently ran MiXCR on the 5' RACE reads; one entry per CDR3 protein. The sample contains around 800,000 distinct CDR3 sequences, about 45% of which appear only once. Sequenced sample: blood. These receptors all stem from an elderly man in good health.

The V and J genes are TRBV5-1 and TRBJ1-1; D uncertain. Per germline, CDR1 SGHRS and CDR2 YFSETQ. This CDR3 is built from 13 residues. V lost 2 bases, J lost 7 bases, and 12 bases lay in between. CDR3 DNA: TGCGCCAGCAGCTTTCGTCAGAAAAGTGAAGCTTTCTTT. This translates into CASSFRQKSEAFF.

The chain is built from TRBV3-1 and TRBJ2-1; the match to TRBD2 covers 8 bases. This CDR3 comprises 13 residues. The junction had 7 bases not matched to a gene; V was cut back by 8 bases and J by 7 bases. From germline, CDR1 is LGHDT and CDR2 YNNKEL (reference sequence). DNA of the CDR3: TGTGCCAGCGTACTTGGCGGGGGGAATGAGCAGTTCTTC. Translated: CASVLGGGNEQFF.

The CDR3 sequence: CSVEPLAGVGEQYF. In DNA, the CDR3 is TGCAGCGTTGAACCCCTAGCGGGAGTAGGGGAGCAGTACTTC. The chain joins TRBV29-1 to TRBJ2-7, with 10 nucleotides matching TRBD2. V shed 2 bases and J 7 bases; nucleotides not matched to a gene: 8. Germline V CDR1 and CDR2: SQVTM, ANQGSEA. The length of the CDR3 is 14 residues.

The gene calls are TRBV5-6 and TRBJ2-5; TRBD1 aligns across 7 bases. Germline V gives CDR1 SGHDT, CDR2 YYEEEE. V shed 4 bases, J shed 4 bases, and the junction held 10 bases outside the gene matches. This CDR3 is 15 amino acids long. The CDR3 coding sequence is TGTGCCAGCAGCGCGCTACAGGGGTCGGGAGAGACCCAGTACTTC. Residues: CASSALQGSGETQYF.

Details on this clonotype: A much larger clone differs from this one at a single base, so this may be a read error. This sequence joins TRBV7-2 and TRBJ1-2; D gene ambiguous. The V gene's germline CDR1 is SGHTA and CDR2 FQGNSA. The CDR3 length is 13 residues. The CDR3 bases are TGTGCCAGCAGTCTACCTCAAATCTATGACTACACCTTC. Protein: CASSLPQIYDYTF.

In its sample, this clonotype was seen a few times. The chain joins TRBV7-9 to TRBJ1-1, with D tentatively TRBD1 (5 bases). Germline CDR1 and CDR2: SEHNR and FQNEAQ (reference sequence). The CDR3 spans 13 residues. V gave up 5 bases and J gave up 6 bases, with 13 bases separating them. The chain's CDR3 is CASSPPGFPEAFF. CDR3 bases: TGTGCCAGCAGCCCCCCAGGGTTCCCTGAAGCTTTCTTT.

In its sample, this clonotype was seen a few times. This sequence joins TRBV3-1 and TRBJ1-2; D is ambiguous. The CDR3 extends over 14 amino acids. V lost 0 bases, J lost 8 bases, and 13 bases lay in between. The germline gives CDR1 LGHDT, CDR2 YNNKEL (reference sequence). CDR3 loop: CASSQEERALGYTF. Written as DNA, the CDR3 is TGTGCCAGCAGCCAAGAGGAGAGAGCCTTAGGCTACACCTTC.

V is TRBV18 and J is TRBJ2-3; possible D gene TRBD2, 7 bases. The CDR3 sequence is 16 residues long. V shed 4 bases and J shed 2 bases, with 16 bases lying between them. Germline CDR1 and CDR2: KGHSH and LQKENI. The CDR3 DNA reads as TGTGCCAGCTCACGCGCGGGTCGGGGGGCCACAGATACGCAGTATTTT. Residues: CASSRAGRGATDTQYF. The full variable domain, with the rest looked up from reference TRBV18 and TRBJ2-3, is NAGVMQNPRHLVRRRGQEARLRCSPMKGHSHVYWYRQLPEEGLKFMVYLQKENIIDESGMPKERFSAEFPKEGPSILRIQQVVRGDSAAYFCASSRAGRGATDTQYFGPGTRLTVL.

This clonotype appeared a few times. The rearrangement links TRBV7-3 to TRBJ2-2; D not resolved. In germline, CDR1 is SGHTA, CDR2 FQGTGA. The CDR3 contains 16 residues. The V and J ends lost 5 bases and 4 bases respectively, with 17 bases between them. The CDR3 here is CASSPKVTPITGELFF. In DNA form, the CDR3 reads TGTGCCAGCAGCCCCAAGGTTACCCCAATCACCGGGGAGCTGTTTTTT.

Worth noting for this clonotype: This may come from a read error, since a much larger clone is one base off. V and J are TRBV4-3 and TRBJ2-1, with D perhaps matching TRBD1 (5 bases). TRBJ2-7 matches the DNA end more closely, so the J call is doubtful. The length of the CDR3 is 17 residues. Germline loops: CDR1 LGHNA, CDR2 YSLEER. The DNA of the CDR3 is TGCGCCAGCAGCCAGTGGATAGGGGATTCCTCCTACAATGAGCAGTACTTC. Translation: CASSQWIGDSSYNEQYF.

V gene TRBV20-1 combines with J gene TRBJ1-2; 8 bases are shared with TRBD1. After removal of 1 base from V and 7 bases from J, the junction contained 8 bases not matched to a gene. CDR1 is DFQATT and CDR2 is SNEGSKA in the germline V gene (reference sequence). This CDR3 is built from 14 residues. CDR3 sequence (DNA): TGCAGTGCTAGAGGACAGGGGAGGGTTGGTGGCTACACCTTC. This gives the protein CSARGQGRVGGYTF.

This clonotype has only a few counts. The chain combines TRBV27 with TRBJ1-2, with 8 positions matching TRBD1. CDR1 and CDR2 from the germline V gene are MNHEY and SMNVEV (reference sequence). This CDR3 has 15 amino acids. Trimming at V came to 2 bases and at J to 8 bases, leaving 10 bases not matched to a gene. This chain's CDR3 is CASSLRTGSTGGYTF. The CDR3 DNA follows: TGTGCCAGCAGTTTACGGACAGGGTCGACGGGGGGCTACACCTTC.

Concerning this clonotype itself: Relative to the germline gene, one junction end is altered; a read error may explain this. The chain employs TRBV7-3 and TRBJ2-1, with 7 bases aligning to TRBD2. The CDR3 length is 15 residues. Germline lookup yields CDR1 SGHTA and CDR2 FQGTGA. The CDR3 loop is CASSLTSATYNEQFF. The CDR3 coding sequence is TGTGCCAGCAGCCTAACTAGCGCTACCTACAATGAGCAGTTCTTC.

This clonotype was detected many times. The rearrangement links TRBV5-1 to TRBJ2-7, with 7 bases fitting TRBD2. The V and J ends lost 0 bases and 2 bases, in that order; junction bases with no gene match: 5. In germline, CDR1 is SGHRS, CDR2 YFSETQ. This CDR3 has 15 amino acids. The CDR3 protein is CASSLGLAETYEQYF. The DNA for the CDR3 is TGCGCCAGCAGCTTGGGCCTAGCGGAGACCTACGAGCAGTACTTC. Complete variable domain (other parts from reference TRBV5-1 and TRBJ2-7): KAGVTQTPRYLIKTRGQQVTLSCSPISGHRSVSWYQQTPGQGLQFLFEYFSETQRNKGNFPGRFSGRQFSNSRSEMNVSTLELGDSALYLCASSLGLAETYEQYFGPGTRLTVT.

A note on this clonotype: The junction and the germline gene differ at one end; a read error may be behind it. The V and J genes are TRBV7-7 and TRBJ2-2; no definite D call. The CDR3 has 14 residues. Germline-derived CDR1 and CDR2 are SSHAT and FNYEAQ (reference sequence). The CDR3: CASSLAQNTGELFF. The CDR3 bases are TGTGCTAGCAGCTTAGCACAGAACACCGGGGAGCTGTTTTTT.

The chain employs TRBV29-1 and TRBJ2-5; D is ambiguous. CDR3 length: 11 amino acids. Germline values: CDR1 SQVTM, CDR2 ANQGSEA. V was pared by 7 bases and J by 1 base, with 7 bases between. CDR3 bases: TGCAGCGCAGCCCCCCAAGAGACCCAGTACTTC. Amino acid sequence: CSAAPQETQYF.

This chain joins TRBV20-1 and TRBJ2-1; 8 bases line up with TRBD2. The CDR3 has 13 residues. CDR1 DFQATT and CDR2 SNEGSKA come from the germline V gene (reference sequence). V lost 3 bases, J lost 6 bases, and 4 bases stayed unmatched. The CDR3 DNA reads TGCAGTGCTAGCTCGGGGGGGGTCAATGAGCAGTTCTTC. This gives the protein CSASSGGVNEQFF.

On this clonotype itself: A read error may produce the germline difference seen at one junction end. This chain uses TRBV7-7 with TRBJ2-5; 7 bases fit TRBD2. Per the germline V gene, CDR1 is SSHAT and CDR2 is FNYEAQ (reference sequence). This CDR3 comprises 16 residues. CDR3 residues: CASSPMQRGGGETQYF. The CDR3 coding sequence is TGTGCTAGCAGCCCCATGCAGCGGGGAGGAGGGGAGACCCAGTACTTC.

The V gene is TRBV27, the J gene TRBJ2-3; a weak D match, TRBD1 (7 bases). Germline V lookup: CDR1 MNHEY, CDR2 SMNVEV (reference sequence). The length of the CDR3 is 18 residues. With 5 bases removed from V and 4 bases from J, the gap between germline ends came to 25 bases. The CDR3 DNA follows: TGTGCCAGCAGTCAGGGGGGAAAACGGTTCGGGGAGGCAGATACGCAGTATTTT. This sequence encodes CASSQGGKRFGEADTQYF.

The rearrangement links TRBV5-1 to TRBJ2-1; 10 bases fit TRBD2. Trimming cost V 7 bases and J 6 bases; bases outside gene matches: 7. The CDR3 extends over 14 amino acids. Germline V gene data show CDR1 as SGHRS and CDR2 as YFSETQ. The CDR3 spells CASATSGIPNEQFF. CDR3 DNA: TGCGCCAGCGCCACTAGCGGGATACCCAATGAGCAGTTCTTC.